This T cell receptor (beta chain) was sequenced for a study of T cells in Graves' hyperthyroidism and ophthalmopathy. Study-level findings and limits: Ophthalmopathy onset followed model prediction by a median about seven months.

The CDR3 spans 12 residues. Between the trimmed V and J ends, which lost 3 bases and 11 bases, there was a span of 8 bases. RNA transcripts gave rise to amplified TCR beta CDR3 regions. Researchers ran a first-round RT-PCR on the TCR CDR3 using the HTBI primer set. TCRdb ran MiXCR on the multiplex PCR reads and lists one entry per CDR3 protein. This table has about 350,000 distinct CDR3 sequences, approximately 13% appearing once. This clonotype was seen only a few times. What it binds is unknown. The V and J genes are TRBV12-3 or TRBV12-4 and TRBJ1-6; D ambiguous. Sequencing was performed on blood. This clonotype originated in a woman aged 25 to 39 with Graves' hyperthyroidism. The CDR3 bases are TGTGCCAGCAGTTTCGGCCCACCACCCCTCCACTTT. Translated: CASSFGPPPLHF.